Listed below are T cell receptor beta chains from one sample, sequenced in a study of shared clonotypes between healthy human individuals. This table comes from immunoSEQ multiplex PCR, and its TCRdb copy is limited to in-frame clones, with some not included. This sample has about 1.1 million clones; approximately 75% occur once, and the top ten carry 0.89%. Sample: memory CD4+ T cells from PBMCs. Receptor source: a man aged 18 to 30 in good health. Some clones in this sample may be carry-over from other donors' samples. Each CDR3 is given with its conserved first and last residue. The order of the fields is clone size, D gene, J gene, V gene, CDR3 protein, CDR3 DNA. The D gene is left open where the match is weak. Where a row states a size, it is once, few, many or the class of an expanded clone; other rows omit it.

>-|-|TRBJ2-5|TRBV18
CASSPRTSPEETQYF
TGTGCCAGCTCACCACGAACCTCACCTGAAGAGACCCAGTACTTC
>-|-|TRBJ2-4|TRBV5-1
CASSLKDVGDPKNIQYF
TGCGCCAGCAGCTTGAAGGATGTGGGAGACCCTAAAAACATTCAGTACTTC
>-|-|TRBJ2-1|TRBV2
CASSGQLNEQFF
TGTGCCAGCAGCGGACAACTGAATGAGCAGTTCTTC
>-|TRBD2|TRBJ2-7|TRBV2
CASTPILAGYDEQYF
TGTGCCAGCACTCCTATACTAGCGGGATACGACGAGCAGTACTTC
>-|-|TRBJ2-5|TRBV7-9
CASSSFRGGETQYF
TGTGCCAGCAGCTCCTTCAGGGGGGGGGAAACCCAGTACTTC
>-|-|TRBJ2-7|TRBV30
CAWSQLQGGGEQYF
TGTGCCTGGAGTCAGCTCCAAGGGGGTGGCGAGCAGTACTTC
>-|-|TRBJ2-5|TRBV2
CASSRDFSETQYF
TGTGCCAGCAGTAGGGACTTCTCCGAGACCCAGTACTTC
>-|TRBD2|TRBJ2-3|TRBV7-9
CASSLASGGLDTQYF
TGTGCCAGCAGCTTAGCGTCGGGGGGGTTGGATACGCAGTATTTT
>-|TRBD2|TRBJ2-1|TRBV6-4
CASSAPTSPLDEQFF
TGTGCCAGCAGTGCCCCGACTAGCCCGTTGGATGAGCAGTTCTTC
>-|-|TRBJ1-2|TRBV19
CASSILRGDYGYTF
TGTGCCAGTAGTATCCTCCGGGGGGACTATGGCTACACCTTC
>-|-|TRBJ2-1|TRBV11-2
CASSSSASSYNEQFF
TGTGCCAGCAGCTCTAGCGCGAGCTCCTACAATGAGCAGTTCTTC
>many|-|TRBJ2-1|TRBV13
CASKTGGRTSGYNEQFF
TGTGCCAGCAAGACAGGGGGAAGGACTAGCGGCTACAATGAGCAGTTCTTC
>-|TRBD2|TRBJ2-1|TRBV28
CASSLAGGVYNEQFF
TGTGCCAGCAGTCTAGCGGGAGGGGTCTACAATGAGCAGTTCTTC
>-|-|TRBJ2-3|TRBV7-3
CASSFTGTDTQYF
TGTGCCAGCAGCTTCACAGGGACAGATACGCAGTATTTT
>-|-|TRBJ2-1|TRBV28
CASTPRGGASNEQFF
TGTGCCAGCACCCCCAGGGGGGGGGCTTCCAATGAGCAGTTCTTC
>-|-|TRBJ1-1|TRBV7-2
CASSLDSTGGNTEAFF
TGTGCCAGCAGCTTAGACTCCACGGGTGGGAACACTGAAGCTTTCTTT